A selection of T cell receptor beta chains follows, all from one sample in a study of neurological immune-mediated disorders. MiXCR, run by TCRdb on the 5' RACE reads, gives a single entry per CDR3 protein. There are around 40,000 distinct CDR3 sequences in the sample; almost 7.5% occur only once, and approximately 5.4% lies in the top ten. Material for sequencing was CD4+ T cells from blood. The origin of the receptors is a man aged 50 to 59 in good health. Both conserved end residues are part of each CDR3. The D gene is left open where the match is weak.

j_call: TRBJ2-7
d_call: -
v_call: TRBV20-1
cdr3_length: 15
cdr3_aa: CSARGRRQSSYEQYF

j_call: TRBJ2-5
d_call: -
v_call: TRBV3-1
cdr3_length: 13
cdr3_aa: CASSQGPSETQYF

j_call: TRBJ2-3
d_call: TRBD2
v_call: TRBV4-2
cdr3_length: 13
cdr3_aa: CASSQGAGLAEYF

j_call: TRBJ2-7
d_call: TRBD1
v_call: TRBV4-1
cdr3_length: 16
cdr3_aa: CASSLVASGGAYEQYF

j_call: TRBJ1-1
d_call: TRBD1
v_call: TRBV5-1
cdr3_length: 18
cdr3_aa: CASSLSNWDRGLNTEAFF

j_call: TRBJ1-1
d_call: -
v_call: TRBV18
cdr3_length: 14
cdr3_aa: CASSRTGGLDEAFF

j_call: TRBJ2-3
d_call: -
v_call: TRBV29-1
cdr3_length: 13
cdr3_aa: CSVVLALTNTQYF

j_call: TRBJ2-2
d_call: TRBD2
v_call: TRBV29-1
cdr3_length: 15
cdr3_aa: CSVGRTSGTGGELFF

j_call: TRBJ2-2
d_call: -
v_call: TRBV21-1
cdr3_length: 14
cdr3_aa: CASSTDTSTPELFF

j_call: TRBJ2-2
d_call: -
v_call: TRBV5-5
cdr3_length: 15
cdr3_aa: CASSLQLGGTGELFF

j_call: TRBJ2-7
d_call: -
v_call: TRBV29-1
cdr3_length: 15
cdr3_aa: CSVVNNNGASNEQYF

j_call: TRBJ1-5
d_call: -
v_call: TRBV12-3/TRBV12-4
cdr3_length: 15
cdr3_aa: CASTLGLNSNQPQHF

j_call: TRBJ2-3
d_call: TRBD2
v_call: TRBV7-2
cdr3_length: 14
cdr3_aa: CASRPGLAPDTQYF

j_call: TRBJ2-2
d_call: TRBD2
v_call: TRBV7-3
cdr3_length: 14
cdr3_aa: CASSYGTSAGELFF

j_call: TRBJ1-6
d_call: TRBD1
v_call: TRBV7-2
cdr3_length: 14
cdr3_aa: CASSPTGSNSPLHF

j_call: TRBJ2-7
d_call: TRBD1
v_call: TRBV7-2
cdr3_length: 14
cdr3_aa: CASSSRDRAGEQYF

j_call: TRBJ2-1
d_call: TRBD2
v_call: TRBV18
cdr3_length: 15
cdr3_aa: CASSPGLAGNNEQFF

j_call: TRBJ2-1
d_call: -
v_call: TRBV9
cdr3_length: 12
cdr3_aa: CASSEGLNEQFF

j_call: TRBJ1-1
d_call: -
v_call: TRBV7-3
cdr3_length: 18
cdr3_aa: CASSFWRRARWMNTEAFF

j_call: TRBJ2-1
d_call: TRBD2
v_call: TRBV10-3
cdr3_length: 15
cdr3_aa: CATRAAGSSYNEQFF

j_call: TRBJ1-1
d_call: -
v_call: TRBV9
cdr3_length: 15
cdr3_aa: CASSVATGMNTEAFF

j_call: TRBJ2-3
d_call: TRBD1
v_call: TRBV5-1
cdr3_length: 14
cdr3_aa: CASSSQGALDTQYF

j_call: TRBJ2-2
d_call: -
v_call: TRBV7-2
cdr3_length: 17
cdr3_aa: CASSFSRSGTGPGELFF

j_call: TRBJ2-1
d_call: TRBD2
v_call: TRBV18
cdr3_length: 16
cdr3_aa: CASSPPRLAGGNEQFF

j_call: TRBJ1-3
d_call: -
v_call: TRBV19
cdr3_length: 13
cdr3_aa: CASMEYSGNTIYF

j_call: TRBJ2-5
d_call: TRBD2
v_call: TRBV19
cdr3_length: 18
cdr3_aa: CASSISGTSGWPGQTQYF

j_call: TRBJ2-1
d_call: TRBD2
v_call: TRBV28
cdr3_length: 15
cdr3_aa: CASSSSGSSYNEQFF

j_call: TRBJ1-1
d_call: -
v_call: TRBV20-1
cdr3_length: 13
cdr3_aa: CSAKPGPLVWAFF

j_call: TRBJ2-2
d_call: TRBD1
v_call: TRBV20-1
cdr3_length: 17
cdr3_aa: CSARDAKGQGAFGELFF

j_call: TRBJ2-7
d_call: TRBD2
v_call: TRBV7-2
cdr3_length: 15
cdr3_aa: CASSPRGGRFFEQYF

j_call: TRBJ2-5
d_call: -
v_call: TRBV20-1
cdr3_length: 11
cdr3_aa: CRGARGETQYF

j_call: TRBJ2-3
d_call: -
v_call: TRBV10-3
cdr3_length: 14
cdr3_aa: CAISDRRSTDTQYF

j_call: TRBJ1-2
d_call: -
v_call: TRBV20-1
cdr3_length: 12
cdr3_aa: CSASDGGYGYTF

j_call: TRBJ2-7
d_call: TRBD1
v_call: TRBV5-1
cdr3_length: 13
cdr3_aa: CASRSGQVYEQYF

j_call: TRBJ1-2
d_call: -
v_call: TRBV20-1
cdr3_length: 11
cdr3_aa: CSARQGYGYTF

j_call: TRBJ1-5
d_call: -
v_call: TRBV20-1
cdr3_length: 16
cdr3_aa: CSASPSRRGGWQPQHF

j_call: TRBJ2-6
d_call: TRBD2
v_call: TRBV29-1
cdr3_length: 18
cdr3_aa: CSVEGGTSGNSGANVLTF

j_call: TRBJ2-3
d_call: TRBD2
v_call: TRBV5-1
cdr3_length: 16
cdr3_aa: CASSLPSGTSGDTQYF

j_call: TRBJ1-6
d_call: TRBD1
v_call: TRBV28
cdr3_length: 13
cdr3_aa: CASIYRGNSPLHF

j_call: TRBJ1-2
d_call: -
v_call: TRBV18
cdr3_length: 13
cdr3_aa: CASSPFKTYGYTF

j_call: TRBJ2-1
d_call: -
v_call: TRBV6-6
cdr3_length: 13
cdr3_aa: CASSYGPWDEQFF

j_call: TRBJ2-3
d_call: -
v_call: TRBV12-3/TRBV12-4
cdr3_length: 12
cdr3_aa: CASSFQGYTQYF

j_call: TRBJ2-5
d_call: -
v_call: TRBV4-2
cdr3_length: 16
cdr3_aa: CASSQDWGPPQETQYF

j_call: TRBJ2-7
d_call: -
v_call: TRBV7-2
cdr3_length: 16
cdr3_aa: CASSLVAGDGRYEQYF

j_call: TRBJ2-4
d_call: TRBD1
v_call: TRBV5-4
cdr3_length: 16
cdr3_aa: CASTKTGDGAKNIQYF

j_call: TRBJ2-1
d_call: TRBD2
v_call: TRBV4-3
cdr3_length: 16
cdr3_aa: CASSQGDYSTYNEQFF

j_call: TRBJ1-1
d_call: -
v_call: TRBV7-3
cdr3_length: 13
cdr3_aa: CASSAGSVTEAFF

j_call: TRBJ2-3
d_call: -
v_call: TRBV5-1
cdr3_length: 12
cdr3_aa: CASGVSTDTQYF

j_call: TRBJ2-1
d_call: TRBD2
v_call: TRBV7-2
cdr3_length: 14
cdr3_aa: CASSVETSGREQFF

j_call: TRBJ1-2
d_call: -
v_call: TRBV20-1
cdr3_length: 10
cdr3_aa: CSASQLGYTF

j_call: TRBJ2-1
d_call: -
v_call: TRBV6-5
cdr3_length: 16
cdr3_aa: CASSYQPGRTYNEQFF

j_call: TRBJ2-7
d_call: TRBD1
v_call: TRBV5-1
cdr3_length: 14
cdr3_aa: CASSLRDRGYEQYF